The 10 T cell receptor beta chains given below trace back to one sample, sequenced in a study of cytomegalovirus exposure and HLA in healthy donors. The PCR was carried out with 60 Vbeta primers and 13 Jbeta primers. Sequencing was performed with immunoSEQ multiplex PCR; in TCRdb, only in-frame clones are kept and a portion is missing. The sample includes 80,000 or so clones, 78% seen only once; the top ten take about 3.5%. Material: PBMCs. The receptors come from a man between 40 and 49 years old in good health and CMV-seronegative.

This clone has only one observation. The rearrangement links TRBV29-1 to TRBJ2-3; TRBD1 matches 7 bases. V shed 2 bases and J 6 bases; nucleotides not matched to a gene: 8. The length of the CDR3 is 14 residues. Germline V gene lookup returns CDR1 SQVTM and CDR2 ANQGSEA. The CDR3: CSVEPWTGKDTQYF. CDR3 in DNA: TGCAGCGTTGAACCCTGGACAGGCAAGGATACGCAGTATTTT.

As to this clone: One end of the junction is discordant with germline, which a read error may explain. The chain combines TRBV9 with TRBJ1-2; the D is unclear. The CDR3 runs 15 residues. CDR1 and CDR2 from the germline V gene are SGDLS and YYNGEE. The CDR3 sequence is CSSSVASGTNYGYTF. CDR3 DNA: TGTTCCAGCAGCGTAGCATCAGGAACCAACTATGGCTACACCTTC.

The chain employs TRBV10-3 and TRBJ2-3; 9 nucleotides agree with TRBD1. There are 14 residues in the CDR3. Germline CDR1 is ENHRY and CDR2 is SYGVKD. The V gene end was trimmed by 6 bases and the J gene end by 3 bases; junction bases not matched to a gene: 4. CDR3 residues: CAIRPGQGTDTQYF. The DNA for the CDR3 is TGTGCCATCAGGCCGGGACAGGGAACAGATACGCAGTATTTT.

Only one count was recorded for this clone. CDR3 DNA sequence: TGTGCCAGCAGTCCGGGACAGGAGCGATACGAGCAGTACTTC. Translating gives CASSPGQERYEQYF. The J gene is TRBJ2-7, the V gene TRBV27; TRBD1 aligns across 8 bases. The junction had 7 bases not matched to a gene; V was cut back by 5 bases and J by 4 bases. The CDR3 is 14 residues long. Per germline, CDR1 MNHEY and CDR2 SMNVEV (reference sequence).

The chain has TRBV6-6 and TRBJ1-2, with 8 bases that match TRBD1. V shed 5 bases, J shed 8 bases, and the junction held 16 bases outside the gene matches. Germline assignment: CDR1 MNHNY and CDR2 SVGAGI (reference sequence). The CDR3 is 16 residues long. CDR3 residues: CASSQLAGTGQAGYTF. The CDR3 coding sequence is TGTGCCAGCAGTCAACTGGCCGGGACAGGCCAGGCGGGCTACACCTTC.

The chain recombines TRBV7-2 with TRBJ1-5; no firm D call. In germline, CDR1 is SGHTA, CDR2 FQGNSA. V lost 5 bases and J 5 bases, leaving 16 bases between the germline ends. This CDR3 spans 15 amino acids. The CDR3 spells CASSSEGGRDQPQHF. CDR3 nucleotide sequence: TGTGCCAGCAGCAGCGAGGGAGGGCGCGATCAGCCCCAGCATTTT. Drawing the rest from reference TRBV7-2 and TRBJ1-5, the complete variable domain is GAGVSQSPSNKVTEKGKDVELRCDPISGHTALYWYRQSLGQGLEFLIYFQGNSAPDKSGLPSDRFSAERTGGSVSTLTIQRTQQEDSAVYLCASSSEGGRDQPQHFGDGTRLSIL.

V usage is TRBV30 and J usage is TRBJ1-1, with 9 bases fitting TRBD1. Trimming took 3 bases from V and 4 from J; bases not matched to a gene: 12. Germline CDR1 GTSNPN, CDR2 SVGIG (reference sequence). The CDR3 runs to 16 residues. The CDR3 bases are TGTGCCTGGAGCTTTCGGACAGGGGTTAGAGGCACTGAAGCTTTCTTT. It yields the protein CAWSFRTGVRGTEAFF.

This sequence joins TRBV28 and TRBJ1-6, with D unresolved. The ends were cut back, 7 bases at V and 7 bases at J, with 11 bases in the middle. CDR3 length: 13 amino acids. CDR1 is MDHEN, CDR2 SYDVKM, per germline. In DNA form, the CDR3 reads TGTGCCAGCAAGACGGGTTCGAATTCACCCCTCCACTTT. It is translated as CASKTGSNSPLHF.

The chain combines TRBV6-6 with TRBJ1-1; 7 nucleotides match TRBD1. Germline CDR1 reads MNHNY; CDR2 reads SVGAGI (reference sequence). V shed 8 bases and J 1 base; nucleotides not matched to a gene: 7. The CDR3 covers 14 residues. CDR3 DNA sequence: TGTGCCAGCCACCGGGACAGATGGAACACTGAAGCTTTCTTT. This encodes CASHRDRWNTEAFF.

The V gene is TRBV10-3, the J gene TRBJ1-2; the D gene is possibly TRBD1 (5 bases). CDR3 length: 14 amino acids. CDR1 is ENHRY, CDR2 SYGVKD, per germline. Trimming cost V 7 bases and J 3 bases, with 15 bases left between them. The CDR3 sequence: CAITTSSRDYGYTF. The CDR3 bases are TGTGCCATCACCACCTCCTCCAGGGACTATGGCTACACCTTC.